Below are 8 T cell receptor beta chains sequenced from a single sample in a study of glioma-infiltrating T cells after dendritic cell vaccination. Profiling relied on immunoSEQ multiplex PCR, and the TCRdb table lists in-frame clones only, not all of them. The sample has 20,000 to 25,000 clones, roughly 78% seen once. The sample in question was blood, obtained before dendritic cell vaccination. The receptors derive from a human donor with glioblastoma.

In DNA, the CDR3 is TGTGCCAGCAGGACTAGCGGGAGGGCCCGAGGTGAGCAGTTCTTC. Translating gives CASRTSGRARGEQFF. V usage is TRBV6-1 and J usage is TRBJ2-1; 14 bases map to TRBD2. The length of the CDR3 is 15 residues. Germline V gives CDR1 MNHNS, CDR2 SASEGT. The trim removed 6 bases at V and 9 bases at J, leaving 7 bases unmatched.

This clone has only a few counts. The V gene is TRBV7-2, the J gene TRBJ1-5; D ambiguous. With 5 bases removed from V and 0 bases from J, the gap between germline ends came to 11 bases. The CDR3 totals 15 residues. CDR1 is SGHTA and CDR2 is FQGNSA in the germline V gene. The CDR3 DNA follows: TGTGCCAGCAGCAGATGGCCAGATAGCAATCAGCCCCAGCATTTT. It translates to CASSRWPDSNQPQHF.

The rearrangement links TRBV6-1 to TRBJ2-3, with TRBD2 matching 7 bases. The CDR3 consists of 16 residues. The germline gives CDR1 MNHNS, CDR2 SASEGT. The V gene end was trimmed by 3 bases and the J gene end by 0 bases; junction bases not matched to a gene: 6. The CDR3 loop reads CASSDRGSGSTDTQYF. CDR3 sequence (DNA): TGTGCCAGCAGTGACCGGGGTAGCGGGAGCACAGATACGCAGTATTTT.

The chain has TRBV9 and TRBJ2-1, with TRBD1 as a possible D gene (6 bases). This CDR3 has 16 residues. The germline V and J ends were trimmed by 3 bases and 0 bases, with 13 bases remaining between them. The germline gives CDR1 SGDLS, CDR2 YYNGEE. CDR3 protein: CASSALTGYSYNEQFF. The CDR3 coding sequence is TGTGCCAGCAGCGCACTAACAGGGTACTCCTACAATGAGCAGTTCTTC.

With respect to this clone: The germline gene is not matched at one end of the junction; a read error may be the cause. This rearrangement joins TRBV27 to TRBJ2-7; TRBD2 matches at 8 bases. Germline CDR1 and CDR2: MNHEY and SMNVEV (reference sequence). The CDR3 sequence is 16 residues long. The CDR3 DNA reads TGTGCCAGCAGTATATCCGGACTAGCTTACTACTACGAGCAGTACTTC. It encodes CASSISGLAYYYEQYF.

The chain joins TRBV4-3 to TRBJ2-5, with TRBD1 identical over 7 bases. The CDR3 has 14 residues. V was pared by 4 bases and J by 4 bases, with 6 bases of the junction left unmatched. In germline, CDR1 is LGHNA, CDR2 YSLEER. CDR3 in amino acids: CASSRYRGGETQYF. The CDR3 nucleotides are TGCGCCAGCAGCCGCTACAGGGGTGGAGAGACCCAGTACTTC.

The genes are TRBV7-2 and TRBJ2-2; a weak D match, TRBD1 (5 bases). This CDR3 is 15 amino acids long. Germline V gene data show CDR1 as SGHTA and CDR2 as FQGNSA. V lost 2 bases, J lost 2 bases, and 9 bases lay in between. The CDR3 sequence is CASSLPRGNTGELFF. DNA for the CDR3: TGTGCCAGCAGCTTACCTAGGGGAAACACCGGGGAGCTGTTTTTT.

The rearrangement uses TRBV28 and TRBJ2-3; TRBD1 is a possible D gene (6 bases). Trimming shortened V by 5 bases and J by 1 base, and 10 bases separated the two germline ends. This CDR3 region has 14 residues. Germline V lookup: CDR1 MDHEN, CDR2 SYDVKM. The CDR3 bases are TGTGCCAGCAGTCCTCACAGGGGCACAGATACGCAGTATTTT. It yields the protein CASSPHRGTDTQYF.